These 31 T cell receptor beta chains were sequenced from one sample in a study of blood T cell repertoires in COVID-19. Assay: immunoSEQ multiplex PCR; the TCRdb copy retains only in-frame clones and omits some. The table shows about 150,000 clones, with around 85% occurring only once. The sample taken for sequencing was peripheral blood. These receptors were obtained from a man aged 70-80 years with acute or convalescent COVID-19.

The chain uses TRBV6-5 and TRBJ1-4, with a possible D match to TRBD1 (6 bases). Germline CDR1 MNHEY, CDR2 SVGAGI. The germline V and J ends were trimmed by 7 bases and 10 bases, with 22 bases remaining between them. This CDR3 region has 15 residues. The CDR3 region has the DNA TGTGCCAGCACCCCCGGGGGGGCAGGGTTGTCAAAACTGTTTTTT. Amino acid sequence: CASTPGGAGLSKLFF.

The CDR3 coding sequence is TGTGCCAGCAGTTTACCCCCGGGGTCCTATAATTCACCCCTCCACTTT. Translated, it gives CASSLPPGSYNSPLHF. This sequence joins TRBV28 and TRBJ1-6; D gene uncertain. The CDR3 runs 16 residues. Deletions cut 2 bases from V and 1 base from J, with 9 bases between. Germline V lookup: CDR1 MDHEN, CDR2 SYDVKM. The full variable domain, with the rest looked up from reference TRBV28 and TRBJ1-6, is DVKVTQSSRYLVKRTGEKVFLECVQDMDHENMFWYRQDPGLGLRLIYFSYDVKMKEKGDIPEGYSVSREKKERFSLILESASTNQTSMYLCASSLPPGSYNSPLHFGNGTRLTVT.

This clone came up a few times. The chain uses TRBV15 and TRBJ1-3; TRBD1 matches at 8 bases. V shed 3 bases, J shed 0 bases, and the junction held 4 bases outside the gene matches. The CDR3 is 16 residues long. Germline assignment: CDR1 LNHNV and CDR2 YYDKDF (reference sequence). CDR3 in DNA: TGTGCCACCAGCAGCTGGGACAGGCGCTCTGGAAACACCATATATTTT. Protein product: CATSSWDRRSGNTIYF.

This clone has only one observation. This chain connects TRBV7-6 to TRBJ2-3; 10 bases line up with TRBD2. This CDR3 region has 16 residues. V lost 1 base, J lost 4 bases, and 5 bases stayed unmatched. CDR1 and CDR2 from the germline V gene are SGHVS and FNYEAQ. The CDR3 sequence is CASSLGSGGGADTQYF. DNA of the CDR3: TGTGCCAGCAGCTTAGGGAGCGGGGGGGGCGCAGATACGCAGTATTTT. Using reference TRBV7-6 and TRBJ2-3 for the parts outside the CDR3, the full variable domain is GAGVSQSPRYKVTKRGQDVALRCDPISGHVSLYWYRQALGQGPEFLTYFNYEAQQDKSGLPNDRFSAERPEGSISTLTIQRTEQRDSAMYRCASSLGSGGGADTQYFGPGTRLTVL.

The chain employs TRBV5-4 and TRBJ1-6; no firm D call. The V end was cut by 4 bases, the J end by 7 bases, with 6 bases between. Germline V lookup: CDR1 SGHNT, CDR2 YYREEE (reference sequence). CDR3 size: 12 residues. In DNA form, the CDR3 reads TGTGCCAGCAGCAACATCAATTCACCCCTCCACTTT. This sequence encodes CASSNINSPLHF.

This clone was observed a few times. The V gene is TRBV2, the J gene TRBJ2-3; 7 bases agree with TRBD2. V dropped 3 bases and J dropped 1; count of bases not matched to a gene: 4. Germline CDR1 SNHLY, CDR2 FYNNEI. The CDR3 runs 15 residues. The CDR3 sequence: CASSDGGSGTDTQYF. The CDR3, as DNA: TGTGCCAGCAGTGATGGCGGGAGTGGCACAGATACGCAGTATTTT.

This clone was seen only a few times. CDR3 loop: CASSSDRGQPQHF. In DNA form, the CDR3 reads TGTGCCAGTAGTTCTGATAGGGGGCAGCCCCAGCATTTT. The chain combines TRBV19 with TRBJ1-5; perhaps TRBD1 as D (6 bases). Germline V gene lookup returns CDR1 LNHDA and CDR2 SQIVND (reference sequence). The CDR3 length is 13 residues. V was shortened by 5 bases and J by 7 bases, with 12 bases between the two germline ends.

This chain's CDR3 is CATSRDLGSNTEAFF. The CDR3, as DNA: TGTGCCACCAGCAGAGATCTAGGCTCGAACACTGAAGCTTTCTTT. V and J are TRBV15 and TRBJ1-1; D remains unclear. Trimming pared 0 bases from V and 1 base from J, leaving 9 bases between. The CDR3 sequence is 15 residues long. From germline, CDR1 is LNHNV and CDR2 YYDKDF (reference sequence).

The CDR3 nucleotides read TGTGCCAGCAGCACCACGGGGGCCTACAATGAGCAGTTCTTC. This encodes CASSTTGAYNEQFF. The chain employs TRBV7-9 and TRBJ2-1; D might be TRBD2 (6 bases). Germline lookup yields CDR1 SEHNR and CDR2 FQNEAQ (reference sequence). V shed 5 bases and J shed 2 bases, with 10 bases lying between them. The CDR3 runs to 14 residues.

The chain recombines TRBV30 with TRBJ1-2, with D unresolved. CDR3 size: 13 residues. Trimming left V 4 bases short and J 2 bases short, with 11 bases between. The germline V gene has CDR1 GTSNPN and CDR2 SVGIG (reference sequence). CDR3: CAWTAGENYGYTF. The DNA of the CDR3 is TGTGCCTGGACGGCCGGGGAGAACTATGGCTACACCTTC.

The chain recombines TRBV9 with TRBJ2-2, with 9 bases matching TRBD2. The CDR3 covers 15 residues. The V and J ends lost 0 bases and 4 bases, in that order; junction bases with no gene match: 1. Looked up from germline, CDR1 is SGDLS and CDR2 is YYNGEE. Here the CDR3 reads CASSVVAGATGELFF. The DNA of the CDR3 is TGTGCCAGCAGCGTAGTAGCGGGGGCCACCGGGGAGCTGTTTTTT.

CDR3 DNA sequence: TGTGCCAGCAGTACTACAGGGAAGGCTTTCTTT. Its translation is CASSTTGKAFF. The V gene is TRBV6-5, the J gene TRBJ1-1; D is possibly TRBD1 (6 bases). The CDR3 has 11 residues. The germline V gene encodes CDR1 MNHEY and CDR2 SVGAGI. Trimming left V 5 bases short and J 11 bases short, with 12 bases between.

This chain connects TRBV9 to TRBJ2-7; 9 bases are a match to TRBD1. J gave up 6 bases and V 3 bases, and 7 bases lay outside the gene matches. This CDR3 spans 14 amino acids. Germline-derived CDR1 and CDR2 are SGDLS and YYNGEE. The CDR3 DNA follows: TGTGCCAGCAGCGACCGGGACAGGGTCAGCGAGCAGTACTTC. Translating gives CASSDRDRVSEQYF.

The chain joins TRBV25-1 to TRBJ1-1; D unclear. The length of the CDR3 is 12 residues. Germline V gene lookup returns CDR1 MGHDK and CDR2 SYGVNS. The germline V and J ends were trimmed by 3 bases and 4 bases, with 6 bases remaining between them. The CDR3 DNA reads as TGTGCCAGCAGTGAGTACGGCACTGAAGCTTTCTTT. Protein sequence: CASSEYGTEAFF.

There are a few counts of this clone. This chain connects TRBV28 to TRBJ1-6, with TRBD1 identical over 7 bases. CDR3 length: 16 residues. Germline CDR1 is MDHEN and CDR2 is SYDVKM. V shed 6 bases, J shed 7 bases, and the junction held 12 bases outside the gene matches. This chain's CDR3 is CASSEHRGPRNSPLHF. In DNA form, the CDR3 reads TGTGCCAGCAGCGAACACAGGGGCCCTAGAAATTCACCCCTCCACTTT.

The rearrangement links TRBV18 to TRBJ2-7, with 14 positions matching TRBD2. Germline trimming cut 2 bases from V and 2 bases from J; bases unmatched to any gene: 8. The CDR3 is 18 residues long. In germline, CDR1 is KGHSH, CDR2 LQKENI. CDR3 sequence reads: CASSPVPGLAGAPYEQYF. CDR3 bases: TGTGCCAGCTCACCAGTACCGGGACTAGCGGGGGCTCCCTACGAGCAGTACTTC.

The V and J genes are TRBV7-8 and TRBJ1-5, with a tentative D call TRBD1 (6 bases). V lost 1 base to trimming and J lost 1 base, with 8 bases between them. CDR3 length: 15 amino acids. Germline V gene data show CDR1 as SGHVS and CDR2 as FQNEAQ. CDR3 sequence (DNA): TGTGCCAGCAGCTTAGTAACAGGGAGCAATCAGCCCCAGCATTTT. It encodes CASSLVTGSNQPQHF. Filled out from reference TRBV7-8 and TRBJ1-5, the complete variable domain reads GAGVSQSPRYKVAKRGQDVALRCDPISGHVSLFWYQQALGQGPEFLTYFQNEAQLDKSGLPSDRFFAERPEGSVSTLKIQRTQQEDSAVYLCASSLVTGSNQPQHFGDGTRLSIL.

The chain uses TRBV7-3 and TRBJ2-1; 9 bases are shared with TRBD1. V lost 4 bases, J lost 8 bases, and 12 bases stayed unmatched. CDR1 and CDR2 (germline): SGHTA, FQGTGA. This CDR3 is built from 16 residues. Here the CDR3 reads CASSSTGTGSFDEQFF. The CDR3 coding sequence is TGTGCCAGCAGCTCGACCGGGACAGGGTCTTTTGATGAGCAGTTCTTC.

The CDR3 is CASSLPLRDRGAEAFF. The CDR3 region has the DNA TGTGCCAGCAGTTTACCCCTCCGGGACAGGGGGGCTGAAGCTTTCTTT. The chain employs TRBV28 and TRBJ1-1; 11 nucleotides align to TRBD1. After removal of 2 bases from V and 6 bases from J, the junction contained 8 bases not matched to a gene. This CDR3 spans 16 amino acids. The germline CDR1 and CDR2 sequences are MDHEN and SYDVKM.

The chain joins TRBV5-1 to TRBJ2-1; 8 bases line up with TRBD2. With 1 base clipped from V and 13 bases from J, the junction kept 7 bases outside the gene matches. The length of the CDR3 is 13 residues. CDR1 is SGHRS and CDR2 is YFSETQ in the germline V gene. The DNA of the CDR3 is TGCGCCAGCAGCTTGTTAGCGGGACTTGGACAGTTCTTC. The encoded protein is CASSLLAGLGQFF.

This chain joins TRBV6-6 and TRBJ2-1; D possibly corresponds to TRBD1 (6 bases). The V end was cut by 7 bases, the J end by 8 bases, with 12 bases between. Germline assignment: CDR1 MNHNY and CDR2 SVGAGI (reference sequence). CDR3 length: 12 residues. CDR3 DNA sequence: TGTGCCAGCACAGGGGTTGGAGATGAGCAGTTCTTC. Translated: CASTGVGDEQFF.

The gene calls are TRBV19 and TRBJ2-2, with 7 bases identical to TRBD2. From germline, CDR1 is LNHDA and CDR2 SQIVND (reference sequence). The CDR3 has 15 amino acids. V shed 6 bases, J shed 5 bases, and the junction held 9 bases outside the gene matches. The CDR3 DNA reads as TGTGCCAGTAGCTCCGGACTAGAAGCAACCGGGGAGCTGTTTTTT. This sequence encodes CASSSGLEATGELFF. The complete variable domain, with remaining parts taken from reference TRBV19 and TRBJ2-2, reads DGGITQSPKYLFRKEGQNVTLSCEQNLNHDAMYWYRQDPGQGLRLIYYSQIVNDFQKGDIAEGYSVSREKKESFPLTVTSAQKNPTAFYLCASSSGLEATGELFFGEGSRLTVL.

J is TRBJ2-3 and V is TRBV7-2; a weak D match, TRBD1 (5 bases). The CDR3 spans 12 residues. V gave up 1 base and J gave up 8 bases, with 7 bases separating them. The V gene's germline CDR1 is SGHTA and CDR2 FQGNSA. CDR3 nucleotide sequence: TGTGCCAGCAGCTTAGGACAGCCTACGCAGTATTTT. Translation: CASSLGQPTQYF.

This sequence joins TRBV11-3 and TRBJ2-1; 12 positions match TRBD2. The J segment lost 8 bases and the V segment lost 1 base, leaving 3 bases of the junction unmatched. The CDR3 totals 15 residues. Looked up from germline, CDR1 is SGHNT and CDR2 is YENEEA. As DNA, the CDR3 is TGTGCCAGCAGCTTAGGGACTAGCGGGAACTATGAGCAGTTCTTC. Residues: CASSLGTSGNYEQFF.

This clone came up a few times. The genes are TRBV7-9 and TRBJ2-5, with TRBD2 matching 10 bases. The CDR3 spans 16 residues. Germline V gene data show CDR1 as SEHNR and CDR2 as FQNEAQ (reference sequence). After removal of 1 base from V and 2 bases from J, the junction contained 4 bases not matched to a gene. CDR3 sequence: CASSLGASGSQETQYF. DNA of the CDR3: TGTGCCAGCAGCTTAGGGGCTAGCGGGAGTCAAGAGACCCAGTACTTC.

In this sample, this clone turned up once. This sequence joins TRBV6-5 and TRBJ1-6, with 7 bases aligning to TRBD1. This CDR3 has 15 residues. Germline V gene sequence: CDR1 MNHEY, CDR2 SVGAGI. With V trimmed by 5 bases and J by 6 bases, 7 bases remained unmatched. CDR3 nucleotides: TGTGCCAGCAGTAACAACAGGGGAGGTAATTCACCCCTCCACTTT. This codes for CASSNNRGGNSPLHF.

The J gene is TRBJ2-1, the V gene TRBV28, with 8 bases aligning to TRBD2. J was trimmed by 7 bases and V by 5 bases; bases with no gene match: 13. The CDR3 runs 16 residues. The germline V gene has CDR1 MDHEN and CDR2 SYDVKM. This CDR3 is CASSPLSGTSKNEQFF. DNA of the CDR3: TGTGCCAGCAGTCCCCTGTCAGGGACTAGTAAAAATGAGCAGTTCTTC.

The table lists this clone with a few counts. V is TRBV15 and J is TRBJ2-7, with 8 nucleotides matching TRBD2. This CDR3 is built from 16 residues. Germline V CDR1 and CDR2: LNHNV, YYDKDF (reference sequence). Germline trimming cut 1 base from V and 2 bases from J; bases unmatched to any gene: 7. CDR3 sequence: CATSRGRTSPPYEQYF. For the CDR3, the DNA is TGTGCCACCAGCAGAGGGAGGACTAGCCCACCCTACGAGCAGTACTTC.

V usage is TRBV9 and J usage is TRBJ1-3, with TRBD1 matching over 7 bases. The CDR3 has 17 amino acids. V lost 3 bases and J lost 0; bases outside the gene matches: 9. The germline V gene has CDR1 SGDLS and CDR2 YYNGEE. The CDR3 DNA follows: TGTGCCAGCAGCGACAGCGTCACAGGGGACTCTGGAAACACCATATATTTT. Its protein product is CASSDSVTGDSGNTIYF. The entire variable domain, with the rest obtained from reference TRBV9 and TRBJ1-3, is as follows: DSGVTQTPKHLITATGQRVTLRCSPRSGDLSVYWYQQSLDQGLQFLIQYYNGEERAKGNILERFSAQQFPDLHSELNLSSLELGDSALYFCASSDSVTGDSGNTIYFGEGSWLTVV.

The chain employs TRBV7-9 and TRBJ2-7; TRBD1 aligns across 7 bases. The CDR3 runs to 14 residues. V lost 0 bases and J lost 5; bases outside the gene matches: 4. From germline, CDR1 is SEHNR and CDR2 FQNEAQ (reference sequence). DNA for the CDR3: TGTGCCAGCAGCTTAGCAGGGGGCCGTGACGAGCAGTACTTC. As protein: CASSLAGGRDEQYF.

V and J are TRBV12-3 or TRBV12-4 and TRBJ2-3; a weak D match, TRBD2 (6 bases). Trimming took 6 bases from V and 8 from J, leaving 12 bases between them. The CDR3 spans 12 residues. The CDR3 sequence: CASRRDPSTQYF. In DNA form, the CDR3 reads TGTGCCAGCAGGCGGGACCCCAGTACGCAGTATTTT.